The sequence of this TCR beta chain was determined in a study of T-cell reconstitution after alpha-beta-depleted transplantation in children. Unique molecular identifiers were incorporated during preparation of the TCRbeta library. TCRdb ran MiXCR on the PCR reads and lists one entry per CDR3 protein. The sample records about 610,000 distinct CDR3 sequences, about 10% being singletons. This clonotype was observed a few times. Trimming left V 3 bases short and J 8 bases short, with 16 bases between. Germline CDR1 is SEHNR and CDR2 is FQNEAQ (reference sequence). The CDR3 has 15 amino acids. This receptor was obtained from a human donor who donated a stem cell graft to a child with acute myeloid leukemia. The sample consisted of PBMCs from the stem cell graft donor, taken from the stem cell graft. The chain links TRBV7-9 to TRBJ2-2; D may correspond to TRBD1 or TRBD2 (5 bases each). CDR3 sequence reads: CASSFTGTKSGELFF. DNA of the CDR3: TGTGCCAGCAGCTTTACCGGGACGAAGTCTGGGGAGCTGTTTTTT.